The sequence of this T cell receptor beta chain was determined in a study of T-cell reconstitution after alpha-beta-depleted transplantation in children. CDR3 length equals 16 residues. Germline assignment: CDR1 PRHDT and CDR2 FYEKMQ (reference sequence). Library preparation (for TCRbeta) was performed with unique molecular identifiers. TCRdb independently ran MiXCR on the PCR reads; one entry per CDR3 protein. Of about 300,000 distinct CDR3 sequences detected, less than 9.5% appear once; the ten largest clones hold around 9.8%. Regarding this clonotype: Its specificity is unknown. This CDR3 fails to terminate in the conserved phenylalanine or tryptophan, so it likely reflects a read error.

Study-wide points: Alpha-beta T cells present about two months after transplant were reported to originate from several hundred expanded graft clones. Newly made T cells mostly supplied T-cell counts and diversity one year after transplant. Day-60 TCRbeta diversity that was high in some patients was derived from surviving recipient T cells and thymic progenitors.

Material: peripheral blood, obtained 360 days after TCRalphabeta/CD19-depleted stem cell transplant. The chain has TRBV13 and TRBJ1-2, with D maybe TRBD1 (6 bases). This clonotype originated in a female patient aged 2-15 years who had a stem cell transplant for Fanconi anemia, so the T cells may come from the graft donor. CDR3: CASSLGPSPGAYGYTC. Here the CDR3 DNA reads TGTGCCAGCAGTTTAGGGCCCTCACCAGGGGCCTATGGCTACACCTGC.